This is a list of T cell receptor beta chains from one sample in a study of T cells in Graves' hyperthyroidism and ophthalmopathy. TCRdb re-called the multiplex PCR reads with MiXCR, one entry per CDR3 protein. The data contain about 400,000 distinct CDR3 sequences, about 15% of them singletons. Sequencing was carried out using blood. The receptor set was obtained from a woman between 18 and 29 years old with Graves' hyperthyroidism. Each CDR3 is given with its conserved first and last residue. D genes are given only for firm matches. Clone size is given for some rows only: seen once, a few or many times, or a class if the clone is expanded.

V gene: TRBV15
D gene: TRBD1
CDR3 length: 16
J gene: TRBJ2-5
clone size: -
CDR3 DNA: TGTGCCACCAGCAACGACCACCTGACAGGGCAAGAGACCCAGTACTTC
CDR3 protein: CATSNDHLTGQETQYF

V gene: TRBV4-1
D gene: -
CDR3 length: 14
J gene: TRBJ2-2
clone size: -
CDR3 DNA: TGCGCCAGCAGCCAACTAGCGTTCACCGGGGAGCTGTTTTTT
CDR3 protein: CASSQLAFTGELFF

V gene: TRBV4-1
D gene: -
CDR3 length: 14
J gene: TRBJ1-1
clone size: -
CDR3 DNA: TGCGCCAGCAGCCAAGAACCGGGGAGCACTGAAGCTTTCTTT
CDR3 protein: CASSQEPGSTEAFF

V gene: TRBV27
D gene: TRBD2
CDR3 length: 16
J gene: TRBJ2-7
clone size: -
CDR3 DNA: TGTGCCAGCTGTAACTTAGCTAGCGGGAAGACCTACGAGCAGTACTTC
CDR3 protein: CASCNLASGKTYEQYF

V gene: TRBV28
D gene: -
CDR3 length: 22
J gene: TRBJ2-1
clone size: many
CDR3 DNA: TGTGCCACCCATTGGGACCCTCCACGGGACAAGGGGAAAGGGGACTCCTACAATGAGCAGTTCTTC
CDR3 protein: CATHWDPPRDKGKGDSYNEQFF

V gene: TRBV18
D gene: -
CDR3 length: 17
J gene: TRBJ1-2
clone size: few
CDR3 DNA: TGTGCCAGCTCACCACCGAACTACCCAACAGGGAACTATGGCTACACCTTC
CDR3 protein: CASSPPNYPTGNYGYTF

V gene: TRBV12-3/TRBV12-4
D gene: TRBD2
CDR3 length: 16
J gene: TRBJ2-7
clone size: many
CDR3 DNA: TGTGCCAGCAGTTTAGGTAGCGGGGGGGCTTTGTACGAGCAGTACTTC
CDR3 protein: CASSLGSGGALYEQYF

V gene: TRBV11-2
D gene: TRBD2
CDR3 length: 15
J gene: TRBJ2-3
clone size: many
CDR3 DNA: TGTGCCAGCAGCTCAAGCGGGGCAACCACAGATACGCAGTATTTT
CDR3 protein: CASSSSGATTDTQYF

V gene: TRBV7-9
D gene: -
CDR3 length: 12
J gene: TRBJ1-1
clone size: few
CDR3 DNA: TGTGCCAGCAGCTCGGGGTGGACTGAAGCTTTCTTT
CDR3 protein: CASSSGWTEAFF

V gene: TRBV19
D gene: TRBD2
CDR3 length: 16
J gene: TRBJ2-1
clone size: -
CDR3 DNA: TGTGCCAGTAGGGCTGTAGCGGGAGTAGCCTACAATGAGCAGTTCTTC
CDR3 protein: CASRAVAGVAYNEQFF

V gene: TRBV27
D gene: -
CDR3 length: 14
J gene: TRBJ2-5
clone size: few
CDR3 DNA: TGTGCCAGCAGTCCCTCGGGGATAAGACAGGAGAGGGACTTC
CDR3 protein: CASSPSGIRQERDF

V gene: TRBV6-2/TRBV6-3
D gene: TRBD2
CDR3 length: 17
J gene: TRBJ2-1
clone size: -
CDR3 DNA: TGTGCCAGCAGTTACCCGAGGGCGGGGGGGCAGAACAATGAGCAGTTCTTC
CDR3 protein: CASSYPRAGGQNNEQFF

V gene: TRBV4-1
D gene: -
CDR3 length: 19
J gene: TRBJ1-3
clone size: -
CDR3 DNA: TGCGCCAGCAGCCAAGATAGGGATGGGGGCCTAACCCCTGGAAACACCATATATTTT
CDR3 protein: CASSQDRDGGLTPGNTIYF

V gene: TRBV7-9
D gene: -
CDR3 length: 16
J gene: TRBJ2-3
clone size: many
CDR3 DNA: TGTGCCAGCAGCCCAGGGGCTAGCGGATACACAGATACGCAGTATTTT
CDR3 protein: CASSPGASGYTDTQYF

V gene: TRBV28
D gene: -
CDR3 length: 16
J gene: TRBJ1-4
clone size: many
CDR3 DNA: TGTGCCAGCAGTTTCTCGTCCGGGACCTTAGGTGAAAAACTGTTTTTT
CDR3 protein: CASSFSSGTLGEKLFF

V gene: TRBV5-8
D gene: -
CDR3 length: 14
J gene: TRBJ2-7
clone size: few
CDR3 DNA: TGTGCCAGCAGCTTTATAGGGCAGGGCTACGAGCAGTACTTC
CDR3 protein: CASSFIGQGYEQYF

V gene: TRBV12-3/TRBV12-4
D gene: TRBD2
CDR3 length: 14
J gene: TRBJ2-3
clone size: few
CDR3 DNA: TGTGCCAGCAGTTTTGGGGGACTAGCCAGGGATCCGTATTTT
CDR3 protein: CASSFGGLARDPYF

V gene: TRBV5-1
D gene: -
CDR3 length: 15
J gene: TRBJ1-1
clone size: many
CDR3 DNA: TGCGCCAGCAGCCCTATCGGGGGGCGGCACACTGAAGCTTTCTTT
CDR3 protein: CASSPIGGRHTEAFF